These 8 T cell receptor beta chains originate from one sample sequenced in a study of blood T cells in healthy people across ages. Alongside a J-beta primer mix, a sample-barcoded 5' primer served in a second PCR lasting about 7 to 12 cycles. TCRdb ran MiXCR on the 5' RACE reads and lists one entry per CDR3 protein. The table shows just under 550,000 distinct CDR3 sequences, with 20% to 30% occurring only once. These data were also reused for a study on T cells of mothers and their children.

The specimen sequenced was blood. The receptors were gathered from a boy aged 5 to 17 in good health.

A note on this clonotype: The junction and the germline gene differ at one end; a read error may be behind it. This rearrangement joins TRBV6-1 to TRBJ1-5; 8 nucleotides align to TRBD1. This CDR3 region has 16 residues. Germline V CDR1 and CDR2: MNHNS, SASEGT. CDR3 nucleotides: TGTGCCAGCAGTGAAGCGACAGGGGTTGGGAATCAGCCCCAGAATTTT. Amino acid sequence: CASSEATGVGNQPQNF.

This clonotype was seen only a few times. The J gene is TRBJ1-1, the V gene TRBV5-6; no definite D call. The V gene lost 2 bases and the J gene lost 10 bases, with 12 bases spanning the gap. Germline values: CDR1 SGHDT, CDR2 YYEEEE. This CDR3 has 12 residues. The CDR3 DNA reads TGTGCCAGCAGCTTTCGACCGGGAGGAGCTTTCTTT. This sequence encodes CASSFRPGGAFF.

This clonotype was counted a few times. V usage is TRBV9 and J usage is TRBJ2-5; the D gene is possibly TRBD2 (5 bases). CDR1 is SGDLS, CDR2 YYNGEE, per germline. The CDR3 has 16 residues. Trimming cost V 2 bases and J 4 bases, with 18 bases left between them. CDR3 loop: CASSVEGARSRETQYF. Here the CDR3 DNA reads TGTGCCAGCAGCGTTGAGGGAGCCCGGAGTAGAGAGACCCAGTACTTC.

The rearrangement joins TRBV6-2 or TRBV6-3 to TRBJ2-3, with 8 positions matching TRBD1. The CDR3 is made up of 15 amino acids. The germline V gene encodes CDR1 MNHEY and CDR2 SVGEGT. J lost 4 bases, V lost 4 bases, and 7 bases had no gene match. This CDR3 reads CASSWGQVLADTQYF. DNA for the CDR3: TGTGCCAGCAGTTGGGGACAGGTCCTAGCAGATACGCAGTATTTT.

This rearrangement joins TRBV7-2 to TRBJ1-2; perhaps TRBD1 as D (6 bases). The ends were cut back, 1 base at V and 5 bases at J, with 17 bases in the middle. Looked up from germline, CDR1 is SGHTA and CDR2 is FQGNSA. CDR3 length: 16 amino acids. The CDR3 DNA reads TGTGCCAGCAGCTTAGGGCAGGGGTCAGCTCGGTATGGCTACACCTTC. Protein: CASSLGQGSARYGYTF.

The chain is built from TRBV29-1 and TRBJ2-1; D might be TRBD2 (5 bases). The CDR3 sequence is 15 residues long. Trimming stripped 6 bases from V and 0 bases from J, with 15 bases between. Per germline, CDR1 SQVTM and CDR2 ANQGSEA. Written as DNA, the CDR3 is TGCAGCGTCGCCGAAGCGGTGAGCTCCTACAATGAGCAGTTCTTC. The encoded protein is CSVAEAVSSYNEQFF.

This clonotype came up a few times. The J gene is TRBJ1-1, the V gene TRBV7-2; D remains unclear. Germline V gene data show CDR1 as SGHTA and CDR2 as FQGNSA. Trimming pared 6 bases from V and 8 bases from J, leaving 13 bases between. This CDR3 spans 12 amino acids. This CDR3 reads CASRFLRREAFF. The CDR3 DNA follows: TGTGCCAGCAGGTTTTTACGGAGGGAAGCTTTCTTT.

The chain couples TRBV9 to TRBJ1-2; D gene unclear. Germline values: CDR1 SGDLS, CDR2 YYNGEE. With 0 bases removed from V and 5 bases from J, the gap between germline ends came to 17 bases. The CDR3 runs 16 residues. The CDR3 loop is CASSVEGTSSAYGYTF. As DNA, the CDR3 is TGTGCCAGCAGCGTAGAGGGAACATCCTCCGCTTATGGCTACACCTTC.